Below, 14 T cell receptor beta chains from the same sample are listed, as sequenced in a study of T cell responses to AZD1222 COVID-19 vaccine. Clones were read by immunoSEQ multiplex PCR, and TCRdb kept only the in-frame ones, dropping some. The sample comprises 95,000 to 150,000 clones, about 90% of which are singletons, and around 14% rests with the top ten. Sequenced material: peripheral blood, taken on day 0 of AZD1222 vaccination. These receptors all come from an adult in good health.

Here the CDR3 reads CASSYMDTQYF. DNA for the CDR3: TGTGCCAGCAGTTACATGGATACGCAGTATTTT. The chain joins TRBV6-2 or TRBV6-3 to TRBJ2-3; D remains unclear. Germline assignment: CDR1 MNHEY and CDR2 SVGEGT. V was trimmed by 2 bases and J by 6 bases, leaving 3 bases between them. The CDR3 covers 11 residues.

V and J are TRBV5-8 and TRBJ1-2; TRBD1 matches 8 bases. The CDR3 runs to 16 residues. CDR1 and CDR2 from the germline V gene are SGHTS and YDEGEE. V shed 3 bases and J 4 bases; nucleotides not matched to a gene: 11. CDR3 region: CASSSIDRGQSYGYTF. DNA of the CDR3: TGTGCCAGCAGCTCCATCGACAGGGGACAGAGCTATGGCTACACCTTC.

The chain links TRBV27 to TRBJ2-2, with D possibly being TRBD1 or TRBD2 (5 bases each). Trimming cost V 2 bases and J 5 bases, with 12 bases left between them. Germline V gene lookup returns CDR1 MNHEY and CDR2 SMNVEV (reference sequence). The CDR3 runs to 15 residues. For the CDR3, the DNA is TGTGCCAGCAGTTTACGTGGGGGTTGGACCGGGGAGCTGTTTTTT. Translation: CASSLRGGWTGELFF.

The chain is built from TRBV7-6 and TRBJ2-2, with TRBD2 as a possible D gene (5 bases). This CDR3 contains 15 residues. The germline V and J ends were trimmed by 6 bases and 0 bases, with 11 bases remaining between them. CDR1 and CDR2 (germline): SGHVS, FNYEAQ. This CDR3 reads CASSNGETNTGELFF. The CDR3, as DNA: TGTGCCAGCAGTAACGGGGAGACGAACACCGGGGAGCTGTTTTTT. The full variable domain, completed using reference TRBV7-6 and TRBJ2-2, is GAGVSQSPRYKVTKRGQDVALRCDPISGHVSLYWYRQALGQGPEFLTYFNYEAQQDKSGLPNDRFSAERPEGSISTLTIQRTEQRDSAMYRCASSNGETNTGELFFGEGSRLTVL.

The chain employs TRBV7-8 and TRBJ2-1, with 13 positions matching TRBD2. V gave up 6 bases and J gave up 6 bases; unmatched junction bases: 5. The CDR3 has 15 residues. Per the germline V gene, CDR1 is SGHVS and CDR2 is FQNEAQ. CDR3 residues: CASRLAGGLLNEQFF. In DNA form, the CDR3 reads TGTGCCAGCAGACTAGCGGGGGGGCTTCTCAATGAGCAGTTCTTC.

This CDR3 reads CASSKDRVGYLSYGYTF. The DNA for the CDR3 is TGTGCCAGCAGCAAGGACAGGGTCGGATATCTTAGCTATGGCTACACCTTC. The rearrangement uses TRBV5-6 and TRBJ1-2, with 8 nucleotides matching TRBD1. The junction had 15 bases not matched to a gene; V was cut back by 4 bases and J by 4 bases. The germline V gene has CDR1 SGHDT and CDR2 YYEEEE. CDR3 length: 17 amino acids.

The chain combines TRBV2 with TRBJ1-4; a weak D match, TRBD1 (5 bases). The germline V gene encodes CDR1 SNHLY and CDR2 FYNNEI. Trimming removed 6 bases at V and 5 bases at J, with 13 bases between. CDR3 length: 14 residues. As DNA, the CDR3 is TGTGCCAGCAGCGTTGACAGACAGAATGAAAAACTGTTTTTT. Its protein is CASSVDRQNEKLFF.

The CDR3 DNA is TGTGCCAGCAGCTTACCGATTAACGACGAGCAGTACTTC. This gives the protein CASSLPINDEQYF. J is TRBJ2-7 and V is TRBV21-1. TRBV21-1 is described as a pseudogene. The CDR3 totals 13 residues.

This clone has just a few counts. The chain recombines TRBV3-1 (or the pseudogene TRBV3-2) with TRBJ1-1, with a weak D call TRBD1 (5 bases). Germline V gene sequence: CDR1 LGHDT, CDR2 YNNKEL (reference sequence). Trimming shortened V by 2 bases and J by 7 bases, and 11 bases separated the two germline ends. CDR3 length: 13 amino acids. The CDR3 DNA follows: TGTGCCAGCAGCCAATTCGGGGGAGGTGAAGCTTTCTTT. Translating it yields CASSQFGGGEAFF.

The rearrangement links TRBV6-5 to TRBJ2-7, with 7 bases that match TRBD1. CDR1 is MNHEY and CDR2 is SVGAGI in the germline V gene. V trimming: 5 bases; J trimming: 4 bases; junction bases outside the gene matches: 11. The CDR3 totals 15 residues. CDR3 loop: CASSRGQVGLYEQYF. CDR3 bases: TGTGCCAGCAGTCGAGGACAGGTCGGACTTTACGAGCAGTACTTC.

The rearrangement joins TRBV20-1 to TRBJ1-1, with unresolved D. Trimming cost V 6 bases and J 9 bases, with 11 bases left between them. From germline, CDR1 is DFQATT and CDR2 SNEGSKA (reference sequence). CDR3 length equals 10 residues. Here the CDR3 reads CSAPLGQAFF. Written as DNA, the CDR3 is TGCAGTGCCCCCCTAGGTCAAGCTTTCTTT.

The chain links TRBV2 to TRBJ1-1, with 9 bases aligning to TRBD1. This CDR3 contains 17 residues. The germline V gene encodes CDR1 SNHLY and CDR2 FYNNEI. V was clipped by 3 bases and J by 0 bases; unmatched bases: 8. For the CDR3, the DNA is TGTGCCAGCAGTGACTCGGGACAGGGAGACGTGAACACTGAAGCTTTCTTT. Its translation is CASSDSGQGDVNTEAFF.

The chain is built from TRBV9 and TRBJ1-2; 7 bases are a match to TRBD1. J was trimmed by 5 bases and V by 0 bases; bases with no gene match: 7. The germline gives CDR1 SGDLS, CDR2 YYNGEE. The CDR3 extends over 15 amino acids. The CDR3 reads CASSVGGQALYGYTF. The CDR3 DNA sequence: TGTGCCAGCAGCGTAGGAGGACAGGCGTTGTATGGCTACACCTTC.

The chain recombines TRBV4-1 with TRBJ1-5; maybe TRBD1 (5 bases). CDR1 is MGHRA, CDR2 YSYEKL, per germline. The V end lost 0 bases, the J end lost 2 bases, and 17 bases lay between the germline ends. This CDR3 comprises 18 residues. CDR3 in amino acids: CASSQDLIGRVGNQPQHF. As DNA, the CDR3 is TGCGCCAGCAGCCAAGATTTAATTGGCAGGGTGGGCAATCAGCCCCAGCATTTT.